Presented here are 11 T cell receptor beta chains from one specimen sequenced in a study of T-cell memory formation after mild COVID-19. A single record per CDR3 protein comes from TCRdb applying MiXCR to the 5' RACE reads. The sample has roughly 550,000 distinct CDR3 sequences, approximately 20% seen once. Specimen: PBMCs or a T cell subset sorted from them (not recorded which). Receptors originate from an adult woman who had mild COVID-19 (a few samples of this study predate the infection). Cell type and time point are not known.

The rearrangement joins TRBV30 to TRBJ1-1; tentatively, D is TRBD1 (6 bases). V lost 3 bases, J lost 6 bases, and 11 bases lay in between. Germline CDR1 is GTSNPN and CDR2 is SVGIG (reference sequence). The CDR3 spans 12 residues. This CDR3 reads CAWSLQGAEAFF. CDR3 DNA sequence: TGTGCCTGGAGCCTACAGGGAGCTGAAGCTTTCTTT.

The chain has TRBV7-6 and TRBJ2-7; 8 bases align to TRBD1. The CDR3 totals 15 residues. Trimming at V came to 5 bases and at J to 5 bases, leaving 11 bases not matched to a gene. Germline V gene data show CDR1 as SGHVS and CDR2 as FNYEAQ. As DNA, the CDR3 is TGTGCCAGCAGCGGACGGGCAGGGGGCTTGAACGAGCAGTACTTC. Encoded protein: CASSGRAGGLNEQYF. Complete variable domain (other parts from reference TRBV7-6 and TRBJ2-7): GAGVSQSPRYKVTKRGQDVALRCDPISGHVSLYWYRQALGQGPEFLTYFNYEAQQDKSGLPNDRFSAERPEGSISTLTIQRTEQRDSAMYRCASSGRAGGLNEQYFGPGTRLTVT.

The CDR3 nucleotides read TGTGCCAGCAGTTATTACAGGGGTACGGATTACGAGCAGTACTTC. The encoded protein is CASSYYRGTDYEQYF. The J gene is TRBJ2-7, the V gene TRBV12-3 or TRBV12-4; 7 nucleotides agree with TRBD1. This CDR3 has 15 amino acids. V dropped 4 bases and J dropped 4; count of bases not matched to a gene: 10.

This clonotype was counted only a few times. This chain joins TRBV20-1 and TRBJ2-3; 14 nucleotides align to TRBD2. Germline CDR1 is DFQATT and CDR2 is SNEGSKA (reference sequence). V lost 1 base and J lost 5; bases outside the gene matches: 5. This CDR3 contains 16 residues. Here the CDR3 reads CSARGGTSGGGDTQYF. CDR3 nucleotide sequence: TGCAGTGCTAGAGGAGGGACTAGCGGGGGTGGAGATACGCAGTATTTT.

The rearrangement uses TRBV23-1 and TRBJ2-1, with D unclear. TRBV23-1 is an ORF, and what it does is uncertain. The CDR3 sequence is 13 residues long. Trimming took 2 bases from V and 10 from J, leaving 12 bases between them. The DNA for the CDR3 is TGCGCCAGCAGTCAACATCCCGGCGGAGAGCAGTTCTTC. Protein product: CASSQHPGGEQFF.

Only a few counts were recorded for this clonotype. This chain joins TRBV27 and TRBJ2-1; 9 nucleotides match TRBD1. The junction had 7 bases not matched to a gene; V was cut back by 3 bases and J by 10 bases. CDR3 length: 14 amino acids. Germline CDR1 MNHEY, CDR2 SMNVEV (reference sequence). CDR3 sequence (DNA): TGTGCCAGCAGTTTCGGACAGGGGAGGGACGAGCAGTTCTTC. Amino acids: CASSFGQGRDEQFF.

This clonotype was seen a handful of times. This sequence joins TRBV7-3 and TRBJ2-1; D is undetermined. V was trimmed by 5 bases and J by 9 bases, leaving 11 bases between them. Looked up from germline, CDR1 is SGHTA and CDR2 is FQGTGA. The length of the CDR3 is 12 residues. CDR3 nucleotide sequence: TGTGCCAGCAGCCCAGCCTTTGGTGAGCAGTTCTTC. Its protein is CASSPAFGEQFF.

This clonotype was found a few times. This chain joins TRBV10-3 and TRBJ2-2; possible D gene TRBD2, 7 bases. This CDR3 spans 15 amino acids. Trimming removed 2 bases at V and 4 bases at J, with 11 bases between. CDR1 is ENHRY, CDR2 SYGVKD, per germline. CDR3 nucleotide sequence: TGTGCCATCAGTGAGGAGGGGGGGTCCACCGGGGAGCTGTTTTTT. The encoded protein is CAISEEGGSTGELFF.

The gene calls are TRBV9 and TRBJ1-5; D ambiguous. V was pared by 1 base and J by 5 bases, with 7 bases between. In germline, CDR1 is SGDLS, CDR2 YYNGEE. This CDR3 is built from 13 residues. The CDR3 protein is CASSVSTDQPQHF. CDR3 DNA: TGTGCCAGCAGCGTATCTACCGATCAGCCCCAGCATTTT. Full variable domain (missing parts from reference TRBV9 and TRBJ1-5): DSGVTQTPKHLITATGQRVTLRCSPRSGDLSVYWYQQSLDQGLQFLIQYYNGEERAKGNILERFSAQQFPDLHSELNLSSLELGDSALYFCASSVSTDQPQHFGDGTRLSIL.

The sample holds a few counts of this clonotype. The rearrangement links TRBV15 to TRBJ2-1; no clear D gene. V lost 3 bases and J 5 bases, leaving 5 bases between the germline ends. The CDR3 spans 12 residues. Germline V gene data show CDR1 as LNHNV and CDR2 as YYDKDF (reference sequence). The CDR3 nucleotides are TGTGCCACCAGCAGTGTACACAATGAGCAGTTCTTC. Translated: CATSSVHNEQFF.

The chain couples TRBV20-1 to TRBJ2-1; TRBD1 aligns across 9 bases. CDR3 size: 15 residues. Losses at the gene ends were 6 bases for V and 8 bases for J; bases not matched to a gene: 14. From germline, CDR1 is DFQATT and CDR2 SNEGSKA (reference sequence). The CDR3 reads CSAPATGGRTDEQFF. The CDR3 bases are TGCAGTGCACCTGCTACAGGGGGCAGGACCGATGAGCAGTTCTTC.